Below are 32 T cell receptor beta chains sequenced from a single sample in a study of blood T cell repertoires in COVID-19. Sequencing used immunoSEQ multiplex PCR; TCRdb keeps in-frame clones, though not all of them. The repertoire holds roughly 120,000 clones, with roughly four fifths as singletons. The sample taken for sequencing was peripheral blood. The receptors shown here come from a human donor in a cohort sampled during active COVID-19.

The chain uses TRBV7-2 and TRBJ2-5; TRBD2 aligns across 11 bases. The CDR3 totals 16 residues. J lost 4 bases, V lost 5 bases, and 9 bases had no gene match. Germline lookup yields CDR1 SGHTA and CDR2 FQGNSA. CDR3 sequence (DNA): TGTGCCAGCAGCAAAGGGGTAGCGGGGGGGCCAGAGACCCAGTACTTC. Translated: CASSKGVAGGPETQYF.

The rearrangement links TRBV6-5 to TRBJ1-4; D unresolved. Germline V gene sequence: CDR1 MNHEY, CDR2 SVGAGI. The CDR3 extends over 15 amino acids. The V gene lost 0 bases and the J gene lost 8 bases, with 13 bases spanning the gap. Here the CDR3 reads CASSYSYTDGEKLFF. In DNA form, the CDR3 reads TGTGCCAGCAGTTACTCGTACACCGACGGGGAAAAACTGTTTTTT.

V usage is TRBV9 and J usage is TRBJ2-1; 16 positions match TRBD2. Germline CDR1 reads SGDLS; CDR2 reads YYNGEE. The junction had 7 bases not matched to a gene; V was cut back by 4 bases and J by 9 bases. The CDR3 consists of 16 residues. CDR3 sequence reads: CASSPRGLAGGVEQFF. The CDR3 bases are TGTGCCAGCAGCCCCCGGGGACTAGCGGGGGGGGTTGAGCAGTTCTTC.

This clone was observed once. The chain employs TRBV7-9 and TRBJ2-2, with 9 bases that match TRBD2. V shed 5 bases and J 4 bases; nucleotides not matched to a gene: 8. CDR3 length: 16 residues. The germline CDR1 and CDR2 sequences are SEHNR and FQNEAQ (reference sequence). The CDR3 reads CASSPLAGVATGELFF. In DNA, the CDR3 is TGTGCCAGCAGCCCCTTAGCGGGGGTCGCCACCGGGGAGCTGTTTTTT.

The CDR3 DNA follows: TGTGCCATCAAGGCGGACAGGAGCAATCAGCCCCAGCATTTT. Its translation is CAIKADRSNQPQHF. The chain recombines TRBV10-3 with TRBJ1-5, with 7 nucleotides matching TRBD1. The germline CDR1 and CDR2 sequences are ENHRY and SYGVKD. J was trimmed by 1 base and V by 7 bases; bases with no gene match: 4. The CDR3 extends over 14 amino acids.

The chain couples TRBV28 to TRBJ2-3; 9 bases line up with TRBD2. V was pared by 7 bases and J by 4 bases, with 9 bases of the junction left unmatched. From germline, CDR1 is MDHEN and CDR2 SYDVKM. CDR3 length: 15 amino acids. The CDR3 loop is CASTPLAGGSDTQYF. CDR3 nucleotides: TGTGCCAGCACCCCTCTCGCGGGGGGGTCAGATACGCAGTATTTT.

This sequence joins TRBV6-5 and TRBJ2-7; a possible D gene is TRBD2 (5 bases). The ends were cut back, 2 bases at V and 2 bases at J, with 10 bases in the middle. Looked up from germline, CDR1 is MNHEY and CDR2 is SVGAGI. This CDR3 region has 14 residues. The CDR3 DNA is TGTGCCAGCAGTTACAGCGGCAGACCCTACGAGCAGTACTTC. Its translation: CASSYSGRPYEQYF.

The rearrangement links TRBV29-1 to TRBJ2-6; no reliable D call. The CDR3 runs 13 residues. V was shortened by 4 bases and J by 0 bases, with 4 bases between the two germline ends. The germline V gene has CDR1 SQVTM and CDR2 ANQGSEA. CDR3 residues: CSVAGSGANVLTF. In DNA form, the CDR3 reads TGCAGCGTTGCAGGCTCTGGGGCCAACGTCCTGACTTTC.

This chain uses TRBV16 with TRBJ2-1, with D perhaps matching TRBD1 (6 bases). Per the germline V gene, CDR1 is KGHSY and CDR2 is FQNENV. V lost 1 base to trimming and J lost 2 bases, with 15 bases between them. CDR3 length equals 17 residues. CDR3 nucleotides: TGTGCCAGCAGCCAATGGCGACAGGCCTCCGCCTACAATGAGCAGTTCTTC. Protein product: CASSQWRQASAYNEQFF.

This clone was detected a few times. V and J are TRBV6-6 and TRBJ2-3, with 12 positions matching TRBD2. This CDR3 has 15 amino acids. CDR1 and CDR2 (germline): MNHNY, SVGAGI (reference sequence). Losses at the gene ends were 6 bases for V and 5 bases for J; bases not matched to a gene: 6. Here the CDR3 DNA reads TGTGCCAGCAGCCTGACTAGCGGGGGCGGAGATACGCAGTATTTT. Its translation is CASSLTSGGGDTQYF.

The chain uses TRBV6-1 and TRBJ2-5; D not certain. Trimming cost V 1 base and J 1 base, with 7 bases left between them. Per the germline V gene, CDR1 is MNHNS and CDR2 is SASEGT. CDR3 length: 14 amino acids. The CDR3 loop reads CASSEGTLQETQYF. The CDR3 nucleotides read TGTGCCAGCAGTGAAGGCACTCTCCAAGAGACCCAGTACTTC.

The gene calls are TRBV6-5 and TRBJ2-1, with D perhaps matching TRBD1 (6 bases). The CDR3 has 15 amino acids. The V and J ends lost 0 bases and 4 bases respectively, with 10 bases between them. CDR1 is MNHEY, CDR2 SVGAGI, per germline. The DNA of the CDR3 is TGTGCCAGCAGTTACTCAGGACAGCAGTACAATGAGCAGTTCTTC. This encodes CASSYSGQQYNEQFF.

The genes are TRBV24-1 and TRBJ1-4; TRBD1 is a possible D gene (6 bases). Trimming stripped 3 bases from V and 11 bases from J, with 9 bases between. CDR3 length: 12 residues. The germline V gene encodes CDR1 KGHDR and CDR2 SFDVKD. The CDR3: CATSDGRGKLFF. The CDR3 DNA reads as TGTGCCACCAGTGATGGCAGGGGTAAACTGTTTTTT.

The rearrangement links TRBV6-5 to TRBJ1-2, with D possibly matching TRBD1 (5 bases). Trimming took off 0 bases at V and 1 base at J, with 12 bases between the two ends. The CDR3 runs 16 residues. Germline V gives CDR1 MNHEY, CDR2 SVGAGI. The chain's CDR3 is CASSYSTQGNNYGYTF. The CDR3 DNA follows: TGTGCCAGCAGTTACTCGACCCAGGGAAATAACTATGGCTACACCTTC.

The V and J genes are TRBV30 and TRBJ2-7; 7 nucleotides agree with TRBD1. Germline trimming cut 3 bases from V and 0 bases from J; bases unmatched to any gene: 8. The germline CDR1 and CDR2 sequences are GTSNPN and SVGIG (reference sequence). CDR3 length equals 15 residues. The CDR3 DNA sequence: TGTGCCTGGAGGGTGGGACAGTTGAGCTCCTACGAGCAGTACTTC. Translated: CAWRVGQLSSYEQYF. The variable domain in full, completed from reference TRBV30 and TRBJ2-7, reads SQTIHQWPATLVQPVGSPLSLECTVEGTSNPNLYWYRQAAGRGLQLLFYSVGIGQISSEVPQNLSASRPQDRQFILSSKKLLLSDSGFYLCAWRVGQLSSYEQYFGPGTRLTVT.

This sequence joins TRBV7-2 and TRBJ1-1; 7 bases line up with TRBD1. CDR3 length: 16 residues. The V and J ends lost 5 bases and 0 bases, in that order; junction bases with no gene match: 9. The germline V gene encodes CDR1 SGHTA and CDR2 FQGNSA. This CDR3 reads CASSPPGGGVNTEAFF. The DNA for the CDR3 is TGTGCCAGCAGCCCCCCGGGAGGGGGCGTGAACACTGAAGCTTTCTTT.

This sequence joins TRBV10-1 and TRBJ1-5; 7 nucleotides agree with TRBD1. CDR1 is WNHNN and CDR2 is SYGVQD in the germline V gene (reference sequence). CDR3 length: 14 amino acids. V dropped 6 bases and J dropped 7; count of bases not matched to a gene: 9. CDR3 bases: TGCGCCAGCAGCGAAACAGGGGTTCGGCAGCCCCAGCATTTT. This sequence encodes CASSETGVRQPQHF.

The chain uses TRBV4-1 and TRBJ2-7; TRBD2 matches 9 bases. Germline CDR1 is MGHRA and CDR2 is YSYEKL. Trimming removed 0 bases from V and 2 bases from J; junction bases left unmatched: 11. CDR3 length: 18 residues. CDR3: CASSQEEGRIAGAYEQYF. CDR3 coding DNA: TGCGCCAGCAGCCAAGAAGAGGGACGGATAGCGGGGGCCTACGAGCAGTACTTC.

This clone was seen once. The chain carries TRBV6-5 and TRBJ1-5; D is ambiguous. CDR1 and CDR2 from the germline V gene are MNHEY and SVGAGI. V dropped 7 bases and J dropped 1 base, with 14 bases sitting between them. The CDR3 runs 15 residues. CDR3 nucleotides: TGTGCCAGCAAGGAATTGGGAGGGAGCAATCAGCCCCAGCATTTT. Amino acids: CASKELGGSNQPQHF.

J is TRBJ2-1 and V is TRBV18; 15 bases are a match to TRBD2. V lost 0 bases to trimming and J lost 2 bases; unmatched junction nucleotides: 2. The CDR3 covers 18 residues. Germline V lookup: CDR1 KGHSH, CDR2 LQKENI. The CDR3 region is CASSPPGTSGGTYNEQFF. In DNA form, the CDR3 reads TGTGCCAGCTCACCACCGGGGACTAGCGGGGGGACCTACAATGAGCAGTTCTTC. Filled out from reference TRBV18 and TRBJ2-1, the complete variable domain reads NAGVMQNPRHLVRRRGQEARLRCSPMKGHSHVYWYRQLPEEGLKFMVYLQKENIIDESGMPKERFSAEFPKEGPSILRIQQVVRGDSAAYFCASSPPGTSGGTYNEQFFGPGTRLTVL.

This rearrangement joins TRBV28 to TRBJ1-2; possible D gene TRBD1, 6 bases. V lost 7 bases and J lost 4, with 16 bases in between. This CDR3 has 14 amino acids. Germline loops: CDR1 MDHEN, CDR2 SYDVKM. CDR3 region: CASKPGQNVYGYTF. The CDR3 coding sequence is TGTGCCAGCAAGCCGGGACAAAATGTCTATGGCTACACCTTC.

The gene calls are TRBV12-3 or TRBV12-4 and TRBJ2-1; D remains ambiguous. V lost 2 bases and J 7 bases, leaving 9 bases between the germline ends. The CDR3 is 13 residues long. The CDR3 DNA is TGTGCCAGCAGTTTACGCGTCGATAATGAGCAGTTCTTC. It encodes CASSLRVDNEQFF.

V gene TRBV6-5 combines with J gene TRBJ1-2; 9 positions agree with TRBD1. The CDR3 covers 14 residues. V shed 4 bases and J 3 bases; nucleotides not matched to a gene: 3. Germline CDR1 MNHEY, CDR2 SVGAGI. The chain's CDR3 is CASSFGDRDYGYTF. The CDR3 nucleotides are TGTGCCAGCAGTTTCGGGGACAGGGACTATGGCTACACCTTC.

This rearrangement joins TRBV11-2 to TRBJ2-6; the D is unclear. This CDR3 is built from 17 residues. Trimming cost V 1 base and J 0 bases, with 10 bases left between them. The germline CDR1 and CDR2 sequences are SGHAT and FQNNGV. This CDR3 reads CASSLAGWSSGANVLTF. CDR3 sequence (DNA): TGTGCCAGCAGCTTAGCTGGTTGGAGCTCTGGGGCCAACGTCCTGACTTTC.

The chain carries TRBV19 and TRBJ1-1, with no clear D. There are 13 residues in the CDR3. Per the germline V gene, CDR1 is LNHDA and CDR2 is SQIVND (reference sequence). Between the trimmed V and J ends, which lost 7 bases and 0 bases, there was a span of 9 bases. CDR3 sequence reads: CASNSRMNTEAFF. The CDR3 nucleotides are TGTGCCAGTAACTCGAGAATGAACACTGAAGCTTTCTTT.

The chain couples TRBV5-1 to TRBJ2-3; 10 bases are a match to TRBD2. This CDR3 has 20 amino acids. Germline V lookup: CDR1 SGHRS, CDR2 YFSETQ. V lost 4 bases to trimming and J lost 2 bases; unmatched junction nucleotides: 19. CDR3 DNA sequence: TGCGCCAGCAGCCTCGAACCGGGGCCTTTACTAGCGGGATTCACAGATACGCAGTATTTT. It translates to CASSLEPGPLLAGFTDTQYF.

This sequence joins TRBV5-4 and TRBJ2-5, with 10 bases matching TRBD2. Germline assignment: CDR1 SGHNT and CDR2 YYREEE (reference sequence). The CDR3 is made up of 14 amino acids. With V trimmed by 4 bases and J by 3 bases, 3 bases remained unmatched. CDR3 loop: CASSPGTSEETQYF. CDR3 in DNA: TGTGCCAGCAGCCCGGGGACTAGCGAAGAGACCCAGTACTTC.

The rearrangement links TRBV5-1 to TRBJ2-1; TRBD1 might be the D (5 bases). The CDR3 is made up of 14 amino acids. In germline, CDR1 is SGHRS, CDR2 YFSETQ. Trimming stripped 0 bases from V and 7 bases from J, with 11 bases between. The CDR3 DNA follows: TGCGCCAGCAGCTTGGTCCCAGGGCCGAATGAGCAGTTCTTC. This translates into CASSLVPGPNEQFF. The full variable domain, completed using reference TRBV5-1 and TRBJ2-1, is KAGVTQTPRYLIKTRGQQVTLSCSPISGHRSVSWYQQTPGQGLQFLFEYFSETQRNKGNFPGRFSGRQFSNSRSEMNVSTLELGDSALYLCASSLVPGPNEQFFGPGTRLTVL.

This clone was found a few times. This sequence joins TRBV7-8 and TRBJ2-1, with D hard to call. CDR1 is SGHVS and CDR2 is FQNEAQ in the germline V gene. Trimming removed 2 bases at V and 4 bases at J, with 6 bases between. The CDR3 length is 13 residues. The CDR3 sequence is CASSLILYNEQFF. CDR3 coding DNA: TGTGCCAGCAGCTTAATACTATACAATGAGCAGTTCTTC. Full variable domain (remainder filled in from reference TRBV7-8 and TRBJ2-1): GAGVSQSPRYKVAKRGQDVALRCDPISGHVSLFWYQQALGQGPEFLTYFQNEAQLDKSGLPSDRFFAERPEGSVSTLKIQRTQQEDSAVYLCASSLILYNEQFFGPGTRLTVL.

V and J are TRBV6-5 and TRBJ2-5, with D possibly matching TRBD2 (6 bases). Per the germline V gene, CDR1 is MNHEY and CDR2 is SVGAGI. Trimming took off 0 bases at V and 8 bases at J, with 16 bases between the two ends. This CDR3 contains 15 residues. The CDR3 spells CASSYSPRGSNTQYF. The CDR3 DNA reads TGTGCCAGCAGTTACTCGCCCCGGGGGAGCAATACCCAGTACTTC.

The rearrangement links TRBV5-5 to TRBJ2-1; the D is unclear. V dropped 2 bases and J dropped 2 bases, with 11 bases sitting between them. Germline lookup yields CDR1 SGHKS and CDR2 YYEKEE (reference sequence). The CDR3 covers 15 residues. The CDR3 sequence: CASSFTSDPYNEQFF. The CDR3 DNA is TGTGCCAGCAGCTTTACCTCAGATCCCTACAATGAGCAGTTCTTC. Drawing the rest from reference TRBV5-5 and TRBJ2-1, the complete variable domain is DAGVTQSPTHLIKTRGQQVTLRCSPISGHKSVSWYQQVLGQGPQFIFQYYEKEERGRGNFPDRFSARQFPNYSSELNVNALLLGDSALYLCASSFTSDPYNEQFFGPGTRLTVL.

V usage is TRBV10-3 and J usage is TRBJ2-5; 8 positions agree with TRBD1. The CDR3 covers 14 residues. Trimming cost V 10 bases and J 1 base; bases outside gene matches: 8. CDR1 and CDR2 from the germline V gene are ENHRY and SYGVKD. The CDR3 bases are TGTGCCACCGGACAGGGACCCATCCAAGAGACCCAGTACTTC. This codes for CATGQGPIQETQYF.